This T cell receptor (beta chain) was recovered during a study of cytomegalovirus exposure and HLA in healthy donors. Broader study findings: Later analysis revealed greater clonal expansion in HLA-associated TCR beta chains than in equally common others. With DRB1 most and HLA-C fewest, TCR association rates differed between HLA loci in a later analysis. Rare sequences made up most TCRs, while some public TCRs were found in many donors. Per published accounts, TCR beta sequences correctly predicted the HLA-A and HLA-B alleles of most subjects.

With respect to this clone: Antigen: not known.

This CDR3 is 13 amino acids long. J gave up 5 bases and V 6 bases, and 2 bases lay outside the gene matches. The germline V gene encodes CDR1 MNHNS and CDR2 SASEGT. The PCR made use of 60 Vbeta and 13 Jbeta primers. The method was immunoSEQ multiplex PCR; TCRdb's version includes in-frame clones alone and lacks a portion of them. The table has around 100,000 clones, about 60% seen once. The chain combines TRBV6-1 with TRBJ1-4; TRBD1 matches 8 bases. This TCR derives from a woman aged 25-40 years in good health and CMV-seronegative. Sequenced: PBMCs. The CDR3 spells CASRDRENEKLFF. The CDR3 DNA is TGTGCCAGCAGGGACAGGGAAAATGAAAAACTGTTTTTT.